The 3 T cell receptor beta chains below come from one sample, sequenced in a study of blood T cell repertoires in COVID-19. Sequenced by immunoSEQ multiplex PCR; TCRdb stores in-frame clones only, minus some. The sample contains 150,000 to 200,000 clones, more than 75% of which appear only once. Source material: peripheral blood. The receptor source for this set is a human donor in a cohort sampled during active COVID-19.

This sequence joins TRBV25-1 and TRBJ1-6, with TRBD1 as a possible D gene (6 bases). V was cut by 6 bases and J by 7 bases, with 7 bases left in between. This CDR3 is built from 12 residues. Germline loops: CDR1 MGHDK, CDR2 SYGVNS. CDR3 coding DNA: TGTGCCAGCAGGGACAGCAATTCACCCCTCCACTTT. It is translated as CASRDSNSPLHF.

The table lists this clone with a few counts. The CDR3 here is CASSVDPSGGAGIQYF. The CDR3 DNA reads as TGTGCCAGCAGCGTAGATCCTAGCGGGGGAGCCGGTATTCAGTACTTC. This rearrangement joins TRBV9 to TRBJ2-4; 10 bases agree with TRBD2. Germline CDR1 reads SGDLS; CDR2 reads YYNGEE. Trimming took 0 bases from V and 10 from J; bases not matched to a gene: 10. CDR3 length: 16 residues.

This clone showed up just a few times. J is TRBJ2-2 and V is TRBV19, with TRBD2 matching 11 bases. J lost 1 base, V lost 8 bases, and 3 bases had no gene match. The CDR3 has 15 amino acids. CDR1 LNHDA and CDR2 SQIVND come from the germline V gene (reference sequence). The CDR3 DNA is TGTGCCAGTGAGGGACTAGCGGTGAACACCGGGGAGCTGTTTTTT. Protein product: CASEGLAVNTGELFF.